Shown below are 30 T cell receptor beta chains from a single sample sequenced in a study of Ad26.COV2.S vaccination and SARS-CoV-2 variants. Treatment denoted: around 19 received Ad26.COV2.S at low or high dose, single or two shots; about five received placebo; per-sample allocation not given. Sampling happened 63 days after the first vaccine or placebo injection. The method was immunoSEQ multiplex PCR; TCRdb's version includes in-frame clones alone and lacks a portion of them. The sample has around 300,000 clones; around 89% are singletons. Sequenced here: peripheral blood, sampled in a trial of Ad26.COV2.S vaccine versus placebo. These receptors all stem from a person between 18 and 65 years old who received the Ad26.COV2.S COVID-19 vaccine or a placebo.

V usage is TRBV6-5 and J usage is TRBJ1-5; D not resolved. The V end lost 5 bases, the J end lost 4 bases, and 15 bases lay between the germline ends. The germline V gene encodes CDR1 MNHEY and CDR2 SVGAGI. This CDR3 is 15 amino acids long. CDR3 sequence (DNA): TGTGCCAGCAGTATGGGAACCTCGTCAAATCAGCCCCAGCATTTT. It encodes CASSMGTSSNQPQHF.

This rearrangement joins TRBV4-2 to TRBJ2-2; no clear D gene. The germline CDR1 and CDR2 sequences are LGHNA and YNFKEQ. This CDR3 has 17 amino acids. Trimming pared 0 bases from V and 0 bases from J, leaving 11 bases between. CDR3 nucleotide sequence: TGTGCCAGCAGCCAAGATACCCAGAACCCGAACACCGGGGAGCTGTTTTTT. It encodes CASSQDTQNPNTGELFF.

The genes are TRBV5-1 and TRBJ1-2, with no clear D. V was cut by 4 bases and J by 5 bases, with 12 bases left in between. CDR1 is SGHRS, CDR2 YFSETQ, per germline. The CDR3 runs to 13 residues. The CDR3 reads CASSPVGVYGYTF. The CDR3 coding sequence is TGCGCCAGCAGCCCGGTCGGGGTTTATGGCTACACCTTC.

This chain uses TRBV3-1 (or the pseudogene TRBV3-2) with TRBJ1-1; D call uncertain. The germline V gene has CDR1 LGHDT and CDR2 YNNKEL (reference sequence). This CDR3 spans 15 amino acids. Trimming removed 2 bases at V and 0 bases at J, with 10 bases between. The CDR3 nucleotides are TGTGCCAGCAGCCAACTTCTGACGGTGAACACTGAAGCTTTCTTT. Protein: CASSQLLTVNTEAFF.

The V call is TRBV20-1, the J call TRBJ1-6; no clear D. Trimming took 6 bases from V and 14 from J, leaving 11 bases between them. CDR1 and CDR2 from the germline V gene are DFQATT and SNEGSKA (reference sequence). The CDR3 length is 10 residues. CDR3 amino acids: CSALARTLHF. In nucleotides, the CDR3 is TGCAGTGCCTTGGCTCGCACCCTCCACTTT.

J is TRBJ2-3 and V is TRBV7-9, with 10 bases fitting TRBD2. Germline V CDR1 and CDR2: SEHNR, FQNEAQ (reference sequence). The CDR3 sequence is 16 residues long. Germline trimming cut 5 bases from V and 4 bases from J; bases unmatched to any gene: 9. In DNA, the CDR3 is TGTGCCAGCAGCGGAGCTAGCGGGAGTTTGCCAGATACGCAGTATTTT. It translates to CASSGASGSLPDTQYF.

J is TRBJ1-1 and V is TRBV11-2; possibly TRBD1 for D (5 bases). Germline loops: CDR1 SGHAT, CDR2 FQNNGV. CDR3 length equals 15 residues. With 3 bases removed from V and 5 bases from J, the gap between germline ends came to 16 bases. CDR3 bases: TGTGCCAGCAGCTTGCTGCAGGGATTAAAGACTGAAGCTTTCTTT. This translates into CASSLLQGLKTEAFF.

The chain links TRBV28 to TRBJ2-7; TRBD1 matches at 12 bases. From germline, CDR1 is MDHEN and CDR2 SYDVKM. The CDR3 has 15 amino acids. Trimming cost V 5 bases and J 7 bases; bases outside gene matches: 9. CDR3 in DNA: TGTGCCAGCAGTCTAGGGGGGACAGGGGGCGGTGAGCAGTACTTC. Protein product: CASSLGGTGGGEQYF.

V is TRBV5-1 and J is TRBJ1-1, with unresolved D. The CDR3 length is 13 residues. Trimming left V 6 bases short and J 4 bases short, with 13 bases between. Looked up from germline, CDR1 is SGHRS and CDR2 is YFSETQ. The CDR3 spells CASTLVEGTEAFF. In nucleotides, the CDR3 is TGCGCCAGCACCCTTGTCGAGGGCACTGAAGCTTTCTTT. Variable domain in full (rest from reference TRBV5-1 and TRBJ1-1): KAGVTQTPRYLIKTRGQQVTLSCSPISGHRSVSWYQQTPGQGLQFLFEYFSETQRNKGNFPGRFSGRQFSNSRSEMNVSTLELGDSALYLCASTLVEGTEAFFGQGTRLTVV.

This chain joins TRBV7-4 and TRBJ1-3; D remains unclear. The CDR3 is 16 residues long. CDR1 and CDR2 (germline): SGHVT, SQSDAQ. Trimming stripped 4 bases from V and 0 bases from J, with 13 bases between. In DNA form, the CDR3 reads TGTGCCAGCAGCTCCGACACGGGAGCCTCTGGAAACACCATATATTTT. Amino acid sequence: CASSSDTGASGNTIYF.

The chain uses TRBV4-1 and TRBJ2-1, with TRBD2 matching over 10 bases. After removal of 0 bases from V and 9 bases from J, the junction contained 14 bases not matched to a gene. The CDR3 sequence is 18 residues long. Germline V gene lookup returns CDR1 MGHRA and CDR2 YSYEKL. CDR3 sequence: CASSQDAAGLAGETEQFF. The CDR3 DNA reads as TGCGCCAGCAGCCAAGATGCGGCTGGGCTAGCGGGGGAAACTGAGCAGTTCTTC.

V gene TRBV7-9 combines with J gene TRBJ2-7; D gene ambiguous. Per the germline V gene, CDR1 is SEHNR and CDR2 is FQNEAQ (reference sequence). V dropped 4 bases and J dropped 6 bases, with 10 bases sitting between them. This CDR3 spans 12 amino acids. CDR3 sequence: CASSSAMGEQYF. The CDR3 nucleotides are TGTGCCAGCAGCTCAGCCATGGGCGAGCAGTACTTC.

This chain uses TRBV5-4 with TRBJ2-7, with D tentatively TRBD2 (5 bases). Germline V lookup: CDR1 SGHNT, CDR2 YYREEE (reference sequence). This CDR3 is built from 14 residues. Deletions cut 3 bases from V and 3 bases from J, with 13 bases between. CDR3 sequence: CASSSGNSLYEQYF. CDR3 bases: TGTGCCAGCAGCTCCGGGAACAGTCTCTACGAGCAGTACTTC.

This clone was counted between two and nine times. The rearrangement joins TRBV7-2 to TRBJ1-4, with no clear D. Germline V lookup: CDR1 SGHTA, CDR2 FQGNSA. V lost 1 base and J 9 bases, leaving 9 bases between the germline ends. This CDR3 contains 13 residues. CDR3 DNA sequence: TGTGCCAGCAGCTTAGTACGGAACCAAAAACTGTTTTTT. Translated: CASSLVRNQKLFF.

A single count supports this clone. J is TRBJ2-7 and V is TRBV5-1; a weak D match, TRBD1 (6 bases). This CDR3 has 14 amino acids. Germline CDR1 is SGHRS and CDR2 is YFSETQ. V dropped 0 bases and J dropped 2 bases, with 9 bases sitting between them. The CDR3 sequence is CASSLGTATYEQYF. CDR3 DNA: TGCGCCAGCAGCTTGGGGACAGCCACCTACGAGCAGTACTTC.

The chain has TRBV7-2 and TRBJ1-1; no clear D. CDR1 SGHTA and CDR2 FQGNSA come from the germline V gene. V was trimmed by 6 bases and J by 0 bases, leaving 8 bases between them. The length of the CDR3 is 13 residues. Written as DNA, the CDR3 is TGTGCCAGCAGGCCCGATTTGAACACTGAAGCTTTCTTT. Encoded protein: CASRPDLNTEAFF. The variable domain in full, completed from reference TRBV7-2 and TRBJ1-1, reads GAGVSQSPSNKVTEKGKDVELRCDPISGHTALYWYRQSLGQGLEFLIYFQGNSAPDKSGLPSDRFSAERTGGSVSTLTIQRTQQEDSAVYLCASRPDLNTEAFFGQGTRLTVV.

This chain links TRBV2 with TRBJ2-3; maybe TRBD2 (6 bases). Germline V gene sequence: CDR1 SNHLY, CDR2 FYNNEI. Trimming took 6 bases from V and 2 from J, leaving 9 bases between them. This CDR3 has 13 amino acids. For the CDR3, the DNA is TGTGCCAGCAGGGGGGACTTCACAGATACGCAGTATTTT. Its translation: CASRGDFTDTQYF. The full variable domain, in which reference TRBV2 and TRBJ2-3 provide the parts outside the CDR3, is EPEVTQTPSHQVTQMGQEVILRCVPISNHLYFYWYRQILGQKVEFLVSFYNNEISEKSEIFDDQFSVERPDGSNFTLKIRSTKLEDSAMYFCASRGDFTDTQYFGPGTRLTVL.

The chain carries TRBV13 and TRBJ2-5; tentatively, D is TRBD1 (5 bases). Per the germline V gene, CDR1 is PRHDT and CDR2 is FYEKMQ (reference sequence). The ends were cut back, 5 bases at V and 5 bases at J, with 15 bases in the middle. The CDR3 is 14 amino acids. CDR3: CASSTRHSGETQYF. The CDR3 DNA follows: TGTGCCAGCAGCACAAGACATTCAGGGGAGACCCAGTACTTC.

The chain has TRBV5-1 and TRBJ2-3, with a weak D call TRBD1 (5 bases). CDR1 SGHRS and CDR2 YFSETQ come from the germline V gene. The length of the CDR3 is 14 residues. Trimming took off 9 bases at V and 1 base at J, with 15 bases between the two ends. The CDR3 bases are TGCGCCACCCTTCTTACAGGCTGCACAGATACGCAGTATTTT. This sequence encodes CATLLTGCTDTQYF.

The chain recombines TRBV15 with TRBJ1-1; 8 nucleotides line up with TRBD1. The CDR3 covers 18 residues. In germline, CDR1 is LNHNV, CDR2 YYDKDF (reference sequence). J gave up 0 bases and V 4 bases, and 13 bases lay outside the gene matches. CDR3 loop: CATSTTTWGDRLNTEAFF. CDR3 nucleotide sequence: TGTGCCACCAGCACGACGACTTGGGGGGACAGGTTGAACACTGAAGCTTTCTTT. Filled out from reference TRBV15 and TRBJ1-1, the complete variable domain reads DAMVIQNPRYQVTQFGKPVTLSCSQTLNHNVMYWYQQKSSQAPKLLFHYYDKDFNNEADTPDNFQSRRPNTSFCFLDIRSPGLGDTAMYLCATSTTTWGDRLNTEAFFGQGTRLTVV.

CDR3 amino acids: CASSQARGGEQYF. In DNA, the CDR3 is TGTGCCAGTAGTCAGGCCAGGGGAGGAGAGCAGTACTTC. The genes are TRBV19 and TRBJ2-7; D tentatively fits TRBD1 or TRBD2 (6 bases each). Trimming pared 5 bases from V and 7 bases from J, leaving 15 bases between. In germline, CDR1 is LNHDA, CDR2 SQIVND (reference sequence). The CDR3 is made up of 13 amino acids. The full variable domain, in which reference TRBV19 and TRBJ2-7 provide the parts outside the CDR3, is DGGITQSPKYLFRKEGQNVTLSCEQNLNHDAMYWYRQDPGQGLRLIYYSQIVNDFQKGDIAEGYSVSREKKESFPLTVTSAQKNPTAFYLCASSQARGGEQYFGPGTRLTVT.

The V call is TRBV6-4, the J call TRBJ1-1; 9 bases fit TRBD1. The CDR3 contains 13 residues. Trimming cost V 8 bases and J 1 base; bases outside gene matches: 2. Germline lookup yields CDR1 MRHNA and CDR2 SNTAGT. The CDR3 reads CASRQGGNTEAFF. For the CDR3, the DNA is TGTGCCAGCCGACAGGGGGGGAACACTGAAGCTTTCTTT.

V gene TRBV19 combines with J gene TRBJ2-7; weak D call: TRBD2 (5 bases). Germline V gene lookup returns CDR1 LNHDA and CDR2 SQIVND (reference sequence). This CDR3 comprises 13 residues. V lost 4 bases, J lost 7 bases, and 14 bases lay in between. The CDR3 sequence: CASSSGVGIEQYF. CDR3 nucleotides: TGTGCCAGTAGTAGCGGAGTCGGGATAGAGCAGTACTTC. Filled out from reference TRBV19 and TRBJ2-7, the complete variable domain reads DGGITQSPKYLFRKEGQNVTLSCEQNLNHDAMYWYRQDPGQGLRLIYYSQIVNDFQKGDIAEGYSVSREKKESFPLTVTSAQKNPTAFYLCASSSGVGIEQYFGPGTRLTVT.

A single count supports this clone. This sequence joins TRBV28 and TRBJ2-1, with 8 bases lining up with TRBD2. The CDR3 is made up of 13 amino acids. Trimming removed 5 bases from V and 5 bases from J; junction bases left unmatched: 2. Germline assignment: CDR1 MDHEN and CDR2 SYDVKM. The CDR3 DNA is TGTGCCAGCAGTCCACTAGCGGACAATGAGCAGTTCTTC. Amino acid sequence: CASSPLADNEQFF.

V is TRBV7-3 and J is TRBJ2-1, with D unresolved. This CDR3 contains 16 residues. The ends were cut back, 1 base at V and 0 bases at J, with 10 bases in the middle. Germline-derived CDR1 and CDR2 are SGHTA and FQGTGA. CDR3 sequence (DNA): TGTGCCAGCAGCTTAAGAGGTCAGCCCTCCTACAATGAGCAGTTCTTC. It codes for CASSLRGQPSYNEQFF. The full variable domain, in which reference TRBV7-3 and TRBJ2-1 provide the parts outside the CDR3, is GAGVSQTPSNKVTEKGKYVELRCDPISGHTALYWYRQSLGQGPEFLIYFQGTGAADDSGLPNDRFFAVRPEGSVSTLKIQRTERGDSAVYLCASSLRGQPSYNEQFFGPGTRLTVL.

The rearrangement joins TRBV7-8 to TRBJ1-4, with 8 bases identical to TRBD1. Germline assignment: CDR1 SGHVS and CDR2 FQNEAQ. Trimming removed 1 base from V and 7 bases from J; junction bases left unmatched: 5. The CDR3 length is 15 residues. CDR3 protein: CASSLGGQVGEKLFF. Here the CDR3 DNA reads TGTGCCAGCAGCTTAGGGGGACAGGTCGGTGAAAAACTGTTTTTT.

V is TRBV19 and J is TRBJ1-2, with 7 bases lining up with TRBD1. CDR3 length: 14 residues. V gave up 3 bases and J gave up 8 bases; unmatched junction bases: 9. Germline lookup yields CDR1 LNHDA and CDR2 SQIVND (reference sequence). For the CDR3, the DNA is TGTGCCAGTAGTATCGAGCAGGGGGTCGGCGGCTACACCTTC. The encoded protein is CASSIEQGVGGYTF. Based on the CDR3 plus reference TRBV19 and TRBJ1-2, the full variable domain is DGGITQSPKYLFRKEGQNVTLSCEQNLNHDAMYWYRQDPGQGLRLIYYSQIVNDFQKGDIAEGYSVSREKKESFPLTVTSAQKNPTAFYLCASSIEQGVGGYTFGSGTRLTVV.

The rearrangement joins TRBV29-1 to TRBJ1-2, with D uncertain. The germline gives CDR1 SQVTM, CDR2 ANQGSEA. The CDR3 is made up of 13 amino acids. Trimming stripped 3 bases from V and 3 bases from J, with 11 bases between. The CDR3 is CSVDSSADYGYTF. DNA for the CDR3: TGCAGCGTTGATTCTTCGGCTGACTATGGCTACACCTTC.

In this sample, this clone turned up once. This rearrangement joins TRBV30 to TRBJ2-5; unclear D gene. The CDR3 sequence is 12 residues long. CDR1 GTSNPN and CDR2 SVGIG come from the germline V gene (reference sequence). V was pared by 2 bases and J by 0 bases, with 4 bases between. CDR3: CAWSNNQETQYF. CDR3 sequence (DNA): TGTGCCTGGAGTAATAACCAAGAGACCCAGTACTTC. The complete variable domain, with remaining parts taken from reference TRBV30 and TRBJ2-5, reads SQTIHQWPATLVQPVGSPLSLECTVEGTSNPNLYWYRQAAGRGLQLLFYSVGIGQISSEVPQNLSASRPQDRQFILSSKKLLLSDSGFYLCAWSNNQETQYFGPGTRLLVL.

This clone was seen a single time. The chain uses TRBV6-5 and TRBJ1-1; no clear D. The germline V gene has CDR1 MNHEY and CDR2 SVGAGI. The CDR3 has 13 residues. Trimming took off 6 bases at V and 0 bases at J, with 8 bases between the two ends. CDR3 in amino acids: CASRLHLNTEAFF. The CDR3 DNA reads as TGTGCCAGCAGATTACACCTGAACACTGAAGCTTTCTTT.